What follows is one T cell receptor beta chain and its context. This entry comes from a study of blood T cell repertoires in COVID-19. The overall study: The origin of the acute and convalescent COVID-19 samples was the United States, Italy and Spain. From T cells, B-cell-depleted T cells, or PBMCs came the material, which was cDNA or gDNA.

Germline V gene sequence: CDR1 SNHLY, CDR2 FYNNEI. The V end lost 4 bases, the J end lost 9 bases, and 10 bases lay between the germline ends. The CDR3 length is 12 residues. Sequencing was performed with immunoSEQ multiplex PCR; in TCRdb, only in-frame clones are kept and a portion is missing. This table holds roughly 250,000 clones, about nine tenths found once. The sequenced sample consisted of peripheral blood. The origin of this receptor is a man aged 40-50 years who had recovered from COVID-19. The chain combines TRBV2 with TRBJ2-1, with no clear D. CDR3 sequence: CASSVEEIEQFF. CDR3 DNA: TGTGCCAGCAGTGTCGAGGAGATTGAGCAGTTCTTC.